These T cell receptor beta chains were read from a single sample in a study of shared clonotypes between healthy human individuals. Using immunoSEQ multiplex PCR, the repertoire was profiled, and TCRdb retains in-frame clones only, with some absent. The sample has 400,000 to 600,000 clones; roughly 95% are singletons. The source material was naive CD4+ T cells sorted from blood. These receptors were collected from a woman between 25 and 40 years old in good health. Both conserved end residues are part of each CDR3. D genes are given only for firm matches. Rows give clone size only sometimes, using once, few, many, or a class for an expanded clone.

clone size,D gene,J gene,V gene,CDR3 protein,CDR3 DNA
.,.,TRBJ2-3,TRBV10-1,CASGRDSAQGTQYF,TGCGCCAGCGGCCGGGACTCCGCGCAGGGAACGCAGTATTTT
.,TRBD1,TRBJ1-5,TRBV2,CATRDRINQPQHF,TGTGCCACACGGGACAGGATCAATCAGCCCCAGCATTTT
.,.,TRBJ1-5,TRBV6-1,CASSDVDRPSNQPQHF,TGTGCCAGCAGTGATGTCGACAGGCCTTCCAATCAGCCCCAGCATTTT
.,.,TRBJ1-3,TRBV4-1,CASSQPERGNTIYF,TGCGCCAGCAGCCAACCGGAGAGGGGAAACACCATATATTTT
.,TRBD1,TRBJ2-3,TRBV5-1,CASSTTGLTRERTDTQYF,TGCGCCAGCAGCACGACAGGGCTTACGCGAGAAAGAACAGATACGCAGTATTTT
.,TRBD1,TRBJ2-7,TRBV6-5,CASISRQGSNEQYF,TGTGCCAGCATTTCGCGACAGGGTAGCAACGAGCAGTACTTC
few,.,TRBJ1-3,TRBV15,CATSKGDGSILFSGNTIYF,TGTGCCACCAGCAAGGGCGACGGGTCTATCCTTTTCTCTGGAAACACCATATATTTT
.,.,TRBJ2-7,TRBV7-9,CASSSVSWGSSYEQYF,TGTGCCAGCAGCTCAGTCAGTTGGGGTTCGTCCTACGAGCAGTACTTC
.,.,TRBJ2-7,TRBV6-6,CASSYSGWEGYEQYF,TGTGCCAGCAGTTACAGCGGGTGGGAAGGGTACGAGCAGTACTTC
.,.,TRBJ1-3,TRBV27,CASSTTGSWTGNTIYF,TGTGCCAGCAGTACAACAGGGTCTTGGACCGGAAACACCATATATTTT
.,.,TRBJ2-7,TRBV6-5,CASSHPSAGGEQYF,TGTGCCAGCAGTCATCCTAGCGCGGGCGGCGAGCAGTACTTC
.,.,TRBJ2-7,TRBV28,CASSFSPYEQYF,TGTGCCAGCAGTTTTTCTCCCTACGAGCAGTACTTC
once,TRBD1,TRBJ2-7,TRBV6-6,CASSLGQGAYEQYF,TGTGCCAGCAGCCTGGGACAGGGGGCCTACGAGCAGTACTTC
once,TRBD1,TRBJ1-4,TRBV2,CASRLPGQGYEKLFF,TGTGCCAGCAGGTTACCGGGACAGGGGTATGAAAAACTGTTTTTT
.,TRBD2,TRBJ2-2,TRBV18,CASSPQGLAVMNTGELFF,TGTGCCAGCTCACCACAGGGACTAGCGGTAATGAACACCGGGGAGCTGTTTTTT
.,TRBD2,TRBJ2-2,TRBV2,CASSERLAGGSYNTGELFF,TGTGCCAGCAGTGAACGATTAGCGGGAGGGAGCTACAACACCGGGGAGCTGTTTTTT
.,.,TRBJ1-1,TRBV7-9,CASSQMTGLNTEAFF,TGTGCCAGCAGCCAAATGACAGGACTTAACACTGAAGCTTTCTTT
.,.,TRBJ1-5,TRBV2,CASTREGGYSNQPQHF,TGTGCCAGCACTCGGGAGGGTGGGTATAGCAATCAGCCCCAGCATTTT
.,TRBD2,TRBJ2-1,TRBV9,CASNRGLAGGLGEQFF,TGTGCCAGCAACCGAGGACTAGCGGGAGGGCTTGGTGAGCAGTTCTTC
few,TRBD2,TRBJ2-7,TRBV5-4,CASSSIAGEFYEQYF,TGTGCCAGCAGCTCGATAGCGGGAGAATTCTACGAGCAGTACTTC
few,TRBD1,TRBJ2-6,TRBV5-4,CASSPPFRDRGAGANVLTF,TGTGCCAGCAGCCCCCCATTCCGGGACAGGGGGGCAGGGGCCAACGTCCTGACTTTC
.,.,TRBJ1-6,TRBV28,CASSPGTVVHSPLHF,TGTGCCAGCAGCCCCGGGACTGTTGTTCATTCACCCCTCCACTTT
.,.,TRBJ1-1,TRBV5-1,CASSYKSGTLTLEAFF,TGCGCCAGCAGCTATAAATCCGGGACCCTCACCCTCGAAGCTTTCTTT
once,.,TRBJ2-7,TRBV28,CASSLSGSGEQYF,TGTGCCAGCAGTTTATCTGGGAGCGGCGAGCAGTACTTC
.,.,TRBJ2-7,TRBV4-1,CASSQVVGSWFVQYF,TGCGCCAGCAGCCAAGTAGTGGGGTCTTGGTTCGTGCAGTACTTC
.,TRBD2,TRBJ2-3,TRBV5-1,CASSLKKTSGKVYADTQYF,TGCGCCAGCAGCTTGAAGAAGACTAGCGGGAAAGTTTACGCAGATACGCAGTATTTT
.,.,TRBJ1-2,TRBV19,CASSIEGGRANYGYTF,TGTGCCAGTAGTATAGAGGGAGGGAGAGCTAACTATGGCTACACCTTC
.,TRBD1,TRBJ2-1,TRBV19,CASRRGQGAGEQFF,TGTGCCAGTAGGCGGGGACAGGGGGCAGGTGAGCAGTTCTTC
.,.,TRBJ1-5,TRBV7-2,CASSRDSNQPQHF,TGTGCCAGCAGCCGAGATAGCAATCAGCCCCAGCATTTT
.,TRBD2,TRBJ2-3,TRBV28,CASQRESTDTQYF,TGTGCCAGCCAGCGGGAAAGCACAGATACGCAGTATTTT
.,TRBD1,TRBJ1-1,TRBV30,CAWTRGLNTEAFF,TGTGCCTGGACCAGGGGGCTTAACACTGAAGCTTTCTTT
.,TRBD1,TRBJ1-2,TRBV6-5,CASSYWDRGPGYTF,TGTGCCAGCAGTTACTGGGACAGGGGACCTGGCTACACCTTC
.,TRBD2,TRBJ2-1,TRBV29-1,CSVEKRESSYNEQFF,TGCAGCGTTGAGAAGCGGGAGAGCTCCTACAATGAGCAGTTCTTC
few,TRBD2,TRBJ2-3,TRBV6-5,CASKAGAATDTQYF,TGTGCCAGCAAGGCGGGAGCGGCCACAGATACGCAGTATTTT
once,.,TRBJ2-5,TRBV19,CASSHRSGGQETQYF,TGTGCCAGTAGCCATAGGTCCGGTGGCCAAGAGACCCAGTACTTC
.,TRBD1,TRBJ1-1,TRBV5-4,CASSLSWDRGRGTEAFF,TGTGCCAGCAGCTTGTCCTGGGACAGGGGGCGAGGGACTGAAGCTTTCTTT
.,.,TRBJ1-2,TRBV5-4,CASSAGAGRGYGYTF,TGTGCCAGCTCCGCGGGGGCGGGGCGGGGCTATGGCTACACCTTC
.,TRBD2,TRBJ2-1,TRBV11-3,CASSNQAGGNSDEQFF,TGTGCCAGCAGTAATCAAGCGGGAGGAAACTCGGATGAGCAGTTCTTC
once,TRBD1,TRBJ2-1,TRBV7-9,CASSWDRVYNEQFF,TGTGCCAGCAGCTGGGACAGGGTCTACAATGAGCAGTTCTTC
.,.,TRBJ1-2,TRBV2,CASSARVTNYGYTF,TGTGCCAGCTCTGCCCGTGTAACTAACTATGGCTACACCTTC
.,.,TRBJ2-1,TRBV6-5,CASSYSDPSYNEQFF,TGTGCCAGCAGTTACTCGGACCCCTCCTACAATGAGCAGTTCTTC
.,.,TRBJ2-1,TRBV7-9,CASSPTGRYNEQFF,TGTGCCAGCAGCCCGACCGGTCGATACAATGAGCAGTTCTTC
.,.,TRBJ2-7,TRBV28,CASSLRVPEQYF,TGTGCCAGCAGTTTAAGGGTACCCGAGCAGTACTTC
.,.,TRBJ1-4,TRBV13,CASSLTRARGNRDGLFF,TGTGCCAGCAGCTTAACGCGGGCCCGAGGGAACCGAGACGGACTGTTTTTT
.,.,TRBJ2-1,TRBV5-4,CASSLVLNEQFF,TGTGCCAGCAGCTTGGTCCTGAATGAGCAGTTCTTC
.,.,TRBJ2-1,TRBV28,CASRITGRSGYNEQFF,TGTGCCAGCCGAATCACCGGCAGGTCGGGATACAATGAGCAGTTCTTC
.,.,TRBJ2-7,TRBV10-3,CAISAKFRQVLIAYEQYF,TGTGCCATCAGCGCCAAATTTCGACAGGTTCTTATCGCCTACGAGCAGTACTTC
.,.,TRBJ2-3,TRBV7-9,CASSLVAWGSTDTQYF,TGTGCCAGCAGCTTAGTGGCGTGGGGTAGCACAGATACGCAGTATTTT
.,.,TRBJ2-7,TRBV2,CASTIQTTPYEQYF,TGTGCCAGCACCATCCAAACCACTCCCTACGAGCAGTACTTC
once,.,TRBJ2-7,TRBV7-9,CASSLLEGGQYF,TGTGCCAGCAGCTTGTTGGAGGGTGGGCAGTACTTC
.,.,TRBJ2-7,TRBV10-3,CAISRSGFSYEQYF,TGTGCCATCAGTCGGAGCGGGTTCTCCTACGAGCAGTACTTC
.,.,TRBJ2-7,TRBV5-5,CASSLARGVDNPRYEQYF,TGTGCCAGCAGCTTGGCCAGGGGAGTTGACAACCCTAGGTACGAGCAGTACTTC
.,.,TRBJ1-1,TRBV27,CASSLRTEGVNTEAFF,TGTGCCAGCAGTCTACGAACCGAAGGGGTGAACACTGAAGCTTTCTTT